The text below deals with one TCR beta chain. The CDR3 contains 18 residues. Germline CDR1 SEHNR, CDR2 FQNEAQ (reference sequence). V lost 6 bases and J lost 3, with 24 bases in between. This specimen belongs to a study of OX40 agonist ivuxolimab in advanced cancers. This table comes from immunoSEQ multiplex PCR, and its TCRdb copy is limited to in-frame clones, with some not included. The table includes about 69,000 clones, around 87% detected once. The TCR originated in an adult with an advanced solid tumor such as melanoma, head and neck, liver or kidney cancer. This chain uses TRBV7-9 with TRBJ2-1; TRBD2 is a possible D gene (7 bases). The sample here was CD4+ or CD8+ T cells sorted from blood, taken in a trial of the OX40 agonist ivuxolimab. The CDR3 DNA reads TGTGCCAGCAGATTAACGGGGGGCAGCCGATTAAACTACAATGAGCAGTTCTTC. Translation: CASRLTGGSRLNYNEQFF.